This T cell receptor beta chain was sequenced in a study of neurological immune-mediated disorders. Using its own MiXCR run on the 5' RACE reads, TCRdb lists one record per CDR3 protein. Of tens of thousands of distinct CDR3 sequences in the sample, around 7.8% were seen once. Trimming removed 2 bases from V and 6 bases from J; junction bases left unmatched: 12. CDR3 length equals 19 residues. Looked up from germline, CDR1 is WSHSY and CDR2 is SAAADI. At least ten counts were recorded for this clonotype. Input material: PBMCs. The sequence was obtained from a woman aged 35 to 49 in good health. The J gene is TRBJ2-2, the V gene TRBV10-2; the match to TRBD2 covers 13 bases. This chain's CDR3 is CASSEPGGLAGVRAGELFF. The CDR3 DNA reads TGCGCCAGCAGTGAGCCCGGAGGACTAGCGGGAGTAAGGGCCGGGGAGCTGTTTTTT.